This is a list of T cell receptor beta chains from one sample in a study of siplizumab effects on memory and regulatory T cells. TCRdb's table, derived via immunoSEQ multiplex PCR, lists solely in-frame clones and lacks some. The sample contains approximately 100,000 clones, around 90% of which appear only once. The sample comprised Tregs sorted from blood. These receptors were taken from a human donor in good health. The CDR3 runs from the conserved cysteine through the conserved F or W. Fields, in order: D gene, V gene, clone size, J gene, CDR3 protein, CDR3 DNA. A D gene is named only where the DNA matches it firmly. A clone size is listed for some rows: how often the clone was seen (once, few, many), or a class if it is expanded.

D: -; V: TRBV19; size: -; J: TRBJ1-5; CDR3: CASSIGPTNQPQHF; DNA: TGTGCCAGTAGTATAGGGCCGACCAATCAGCCCCAGCATTTT
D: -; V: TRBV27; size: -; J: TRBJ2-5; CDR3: CASRMRGFLLETQYF; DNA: TGTGCCAGCAGAATGAGAGGATTTTTGTTGGAGACCCAGTACTTC
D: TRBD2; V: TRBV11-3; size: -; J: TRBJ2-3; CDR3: CASSPGRAFDTQYF; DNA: TGTGCCAGCAGCCCCGGGAGGGCCTTCGATACGCAGTATTTT
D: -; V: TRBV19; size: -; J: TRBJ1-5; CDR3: CASSMRSTSNQPQHF; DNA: TGTGCCAGTAGTATGAGGTCCACTAGCAATCAGCCCCAGCATTTT
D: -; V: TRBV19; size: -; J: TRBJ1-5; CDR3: CASSIRQFGNQPQHF; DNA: TGTGCCAGTAGTATTCGACAATTCGGCAATCAGCCCCAGCATTTT
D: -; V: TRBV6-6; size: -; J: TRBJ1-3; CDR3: CASSSQATGNTIYF; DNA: TGTGCCAGCAGCTCCCAGGCCACTGGAAACACCATATATTTT
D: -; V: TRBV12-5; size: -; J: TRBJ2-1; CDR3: CASGAGTVYNEQFF; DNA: TGTGCTAGTGGTGCCGGGACTGTCTACAATGAGCAGTTCTTC
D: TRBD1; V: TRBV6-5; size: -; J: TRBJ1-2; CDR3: CASSYSGDRGYTF; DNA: TGTGCCAGCAGTTACTCGGGGGACAGGGGGTACACCTTC
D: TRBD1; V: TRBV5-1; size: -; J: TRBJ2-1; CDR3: CASSLARDSRAYNEQFF; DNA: TGCGCCAGCAGCTTGGCACGGGACAGCCGAGCCTACAATGAGCAGTTCTTC
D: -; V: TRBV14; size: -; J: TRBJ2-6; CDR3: CASSQGQRFSGANVLTF; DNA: TGTGCCAGCAGCCAAGGGCAAAGGTTCTCTGGGGCCAACGTCCTGACTTTC
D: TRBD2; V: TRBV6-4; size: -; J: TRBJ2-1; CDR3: CASSDWGGEQFF; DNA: TGTGCCAGCAGTGACTGGGGGGGTGAGCAGTTCTTC
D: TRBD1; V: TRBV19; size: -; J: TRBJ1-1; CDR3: CASSTPGQTRNKGTEAFF; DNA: TGTGCCAGTAGTACACCGGGACAGACGAGAAATAAAGGCACTGAAGCTTTCTTT
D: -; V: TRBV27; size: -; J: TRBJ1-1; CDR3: CASSLFVGVEAFF; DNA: TGTGCCAGCAGTTTATTTGTGGGGGTAGAAGCTTTCTTT
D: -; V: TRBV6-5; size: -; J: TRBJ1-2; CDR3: CASSPLSTGNYGYTF; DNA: TGTGCCAGCAGTCCTCTCTCCACAGGGAACTATGGCTACACCTTC
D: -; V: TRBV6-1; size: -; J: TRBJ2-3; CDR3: CASRTRQADTQYF; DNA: TGTGCCAGCAGAACTCGACAAGCGGATACGCAGTATTTT
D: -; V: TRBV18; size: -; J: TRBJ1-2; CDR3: CASSPTPGPKRDGYTF; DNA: TGTGCCAGCTCACCAACCCCTGGTCCGAAAAGAGACGGCTACACCTTC
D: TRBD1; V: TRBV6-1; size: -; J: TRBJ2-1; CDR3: CASSDGTTTGGIYNEQFF; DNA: TGTGCCAGCAGTGATGGCACGACCACAGGGGGCATCTACAATGAGCAGTTCTTC
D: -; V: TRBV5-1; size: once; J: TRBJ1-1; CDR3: CASSLGYVAGRTEAFF; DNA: TGCGCCAGCAGCTTGGGGTACGTAGCAGGGAGGACTGAAGCTTTCTTT
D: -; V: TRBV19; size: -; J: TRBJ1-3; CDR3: CASSTGSVDTIYF; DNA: TGTGCCAGTAGCACAGGGTCCGTCGACACCATATATTTT
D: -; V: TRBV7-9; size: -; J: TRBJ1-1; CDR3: CASSLRGSTEAFF; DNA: TGTGCCAGCAGCTTAAGAGGGAGTACTGAAGCTTTCTTT
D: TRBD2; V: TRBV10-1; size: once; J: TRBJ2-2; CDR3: CASSGGLAGAGELFF; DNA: TGCGCCAGCAGCGGGGGACTAGCGGGAGCCGGGGAGCTGTTTTTT
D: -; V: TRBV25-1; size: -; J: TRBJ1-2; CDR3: CASLGLGNYGYTF; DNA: TGTGCCAGCCTGGGCCTTGGTAACTATGGCTACACCTTC
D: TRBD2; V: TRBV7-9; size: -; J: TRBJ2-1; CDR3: CASSPRTSGSDEQFF; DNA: TGTGCCAGCAGCCCCCGGACTAGCGGGAGCGATGAGCAGTTCTTC
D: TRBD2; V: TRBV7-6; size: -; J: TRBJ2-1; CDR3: CASSLLAESSYNEQFF; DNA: TGTGCCAGCAGTCTACTAGCGGAAAGCTCCTACAATGAGCAGTTCTTC
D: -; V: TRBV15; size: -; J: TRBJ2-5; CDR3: CATSRDRPGGKETQYF; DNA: TGTGCCACCAGCAGAGATCGGCCCGGGGGCAAAGAGACCCAGTACTTC
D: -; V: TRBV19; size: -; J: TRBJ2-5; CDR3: CASSLNGIYGTQYF; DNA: TGTGCCAGTAGTCTTAACGGGATTTACGGGACCCAGTACTTC
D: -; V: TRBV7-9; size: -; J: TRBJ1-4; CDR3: CASSSGQTTTNEKLFF; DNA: TGTGCCAGCAGCTCAGGACAGACTACAACTAATGAAAAACTGTTTTTT
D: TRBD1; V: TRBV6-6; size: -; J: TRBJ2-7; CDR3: CASSPETGYEQYF; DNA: TGTGCCAGCAGTCCCGAGACAGGGTACGAGCAGTACTTC
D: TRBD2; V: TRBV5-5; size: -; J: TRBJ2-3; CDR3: CASSFLLAGVVTDTQYF; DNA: TGTGCCAGCAGCTTCCTTTTAGCGGGAGTGGTCACAGATACGCAGTATTTT
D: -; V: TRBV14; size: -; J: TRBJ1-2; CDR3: CASSQDFRLGGYTF; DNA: TGTGCCAGCAGCCAAGATTTCAGGTTGGGCGGCTACACCTTC
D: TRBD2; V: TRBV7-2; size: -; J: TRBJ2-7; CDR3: CASSIWASGGYEQYF; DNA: TGTGCCAGCAGCATATGGGCTAGCGGGGGATACGAGCAGTACTTC
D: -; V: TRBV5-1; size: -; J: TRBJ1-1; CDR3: CASSSQGLGTEAFF; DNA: TGCGCCAGCAGCTCTCAGGGTCTAGGGACTGAAGCTTTCTTT
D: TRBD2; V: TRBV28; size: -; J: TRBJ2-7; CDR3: CASSPPLAGGRDEQYF; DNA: TGTGCCAGCAGCCCACCCCTAGCGGGGGGTCGGGACGAGCAGTACTTC
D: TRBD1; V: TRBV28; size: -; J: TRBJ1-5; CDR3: CASSPVTTGEQPQHF; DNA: TGTGCCAGCAGCCCCGTCACGACAGGGGAACAGCCCCAGCATTTT
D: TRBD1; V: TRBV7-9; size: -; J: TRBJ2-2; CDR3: CARNRDSNTGELFF; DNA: TGTGCCAGGAACCGGGACAGCAACACCGGGGAGCTGTTTTTT
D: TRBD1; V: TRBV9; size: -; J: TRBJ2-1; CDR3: CASSVWGPGRTGSQFF; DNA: TGTGCCAGCAGCGTTTGGGGCCCTGGCAGGACAGGGTCTCAGTTCTTC
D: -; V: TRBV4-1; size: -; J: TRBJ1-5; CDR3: CASSQGRGTQPQHF; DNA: TGCGCCAGCAGCCAAGGGAGGGGAACTCAGCCCCAGCATTTT
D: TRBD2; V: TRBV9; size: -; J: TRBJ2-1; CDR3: CASSVDTGLAGEEQFF; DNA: TGTGCCAGCAGCGTAGACACGGGACTAGCGGGAGAGGAGCAGTTCTTC
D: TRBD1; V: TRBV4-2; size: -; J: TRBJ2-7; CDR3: CASSQAGQAFRQYF; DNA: TGTGCCAGCAGCCAGGCGGGACAGGCGTTTAGGCAGTACTTC
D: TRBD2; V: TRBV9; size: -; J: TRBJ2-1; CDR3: CASSATSPSYNEQFF; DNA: TGTGCCAGCAGCGCGACTAGCCCCTCCTACAATGAGCAGTTCTTC
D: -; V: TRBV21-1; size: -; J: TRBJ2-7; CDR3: CASFQIGPREQYF; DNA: TGTGCCAGCTTCCAAATAGGACCTAGGGAGCAGTACTTC
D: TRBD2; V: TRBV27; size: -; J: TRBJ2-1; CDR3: CASSPPGLAYNEQFF; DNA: TGTGCCAGCAGCCCACCGGGACTAGCCTACAATGAGCAGTTCTTC
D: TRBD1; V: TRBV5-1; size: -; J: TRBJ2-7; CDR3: CASRIDRGGEQYF; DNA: TGCGCCAGCAGGATAGACAGGGGCGGGGAGCAGTACTTC
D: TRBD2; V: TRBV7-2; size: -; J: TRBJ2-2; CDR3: CASSLDGRGTGELFF; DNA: TGTGCCAGCAGCTTAGACGGGAGGGGCACCGGGGAGCTGTTTTTT
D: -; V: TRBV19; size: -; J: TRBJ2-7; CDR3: CASSIGAEPTYEQYF; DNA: TGTGCCAGTAGTATAGGAGCGGAACCGACTTACGAGCAGTACTTC